This T cell receptor (beta chain) comes out of a study of blood T cell repertoires in COVID-19. For the study at large: Donors in the United States, Italy and Spain gave samples during acute or convalescent COVID-19. The cDNA or gDNA used as material had been derived from T cells, B-cell-depleted T cells, or PBMCs.

Source study methods: Estimates of nucleated cell counts were drawn from the amplification of reference gene primers. Clones were read by immunoSEQ multiplex PCR, and TCRdb kept only the in-frame ones, dropping some. V and J calls and clone size come straight from that table; D and trimming were deduced from the DNA. The sample carries 210,000 or so clones, about 91% recorded once. Material for sequencing was peripheral blood. This sequence originates from a young man with acute or convalescent COVID-19.

This CDR3 is CASRQGSYGYTF. The CDR3 DNA follows: TGTGCCTCCCGACAGGGGAGCTATGGCTACACCTTC. The V and J genes are TRBV4-2 and TRBJ1-2; 8 bases are shared with TRBD1. This CDR3 is 12 amino acids long. V was clipped by 11 bases and J by 4 bases; unmatched bases: 6. From germline, CDR1 is LGHNA and CDR2 YNFKEQ.